A single sample gave rise to the 24 T cell receptor beta chains below, sequenced in a study of PD-1 blockade in classical Hodgkin lymphoma. No patient escaped relapse after autologous stem cell transplantation, and brentuximab vedotin exposure varied. Assay: immunoSEQ multiplex PCR; the TCRdb copy retains only in-frame clones and omits some. The table includes approximately 80,000 clones, 89% detected once. The starting material was peripheral blood mononuclear cells (PBMCs), obtained at baseline. Source of these receptors: a human donor with classical Hodgkin lymphoma.

This CDR3 reads CASSPPGQGHTTSDTQYF. In DNA, the CDR3 is TGTGCCAGCAGTCCACCGGGACAGGGCCACACTACCTCAGATACGCAGTATTTT. This chain connects TRBV27 to TRBJ2-3; 9 nucleotides match TRBD1. V was clipped by 5 bases and J by 4 bases; unmatched bases: 16. The CDR3 length is 18 residues. Germline V gene data show CDR1 as MNHEY and CDR2 as SMNVEV (reference sequence).

The chain joins TRBV2 to TRBJ1-2; D is uncertain. In germline, CDR1 is SNHLY, CDR2 FYNNEI. The CDR3 is 14 amino acids. The V end lost 6 bases, the J end lost 5 bases, and 16 bases lay between the germline ends. The CDR3 sequence is CASSETRILYGYTF. The CDR3 bases are TGTGCCAGCAGCGAGACGCGGATTTTGTATGGCTACACCTTC.

This clone was seen only once. The chain is built from TRBV30 and TRBJ2-7; D gene uncertain. V lost 0 bases and J lost 0, with 12 bases in between. This CDR3 region has 15 residues. Germline loops: CDR1 GTSNPN, CDR2 SVGIG (reference sequence). The CDR3: CAWSVYGGASYEQYF. CDR3 nucleotides: TGTGCCTGGAGTGTATACGGCGGAGCCTCCTACGAGCAGTACTTC.

This clone was counted a few times. The chain has TRBV6-1 and TRBJ1-2; TRBD1 matches at 8 bases. The V segment lost 6 bases and the J segment 2 bases; nucleotides outside the gene matches: 2. Germline CDR1 MNHNS, CDR2 SASEGT. The CDR3 has 13 residues. The CDR3, as DNA: TGTGCCAGCAGGACAGGGGAGAACTATGGCTACACCTTC. Amino acid sequence: CASRTGENYGYTF.

This clone was counted between two and nine times. This chain connects TRBV7-9 to TRBJ2-7, with 8 nucleotides matching TRBD2. Germline V gives CDR1 SEHNR, CDR2 FQNEAQ (reference sequence). V was clipped by 5 bases and J by 5 bases; unmatched bases: 17. This CDR3 is built from 17 residues. The CDR3 loop reads CASSPRVAGTWRDEQYF. CDR3 coding DNA: TGTGCCAGCAGCCCTAGAGTAGCGGGGACGTGGAGAGACGAGCAGTACTTC.

This chain joins TRBV28 and TRBJ2-7; D may be TRBD1 or TRBD2 (5 bases each). V lost 4 bases and J lost 0, with 19 bases in between. This CDR3 is built from 17 residues. CDR1 is MDHEN, CDR2 SYDVKM, per germline. The CDR3 DNA is TGTGCCAGCAGTTGGGTGGGACCCTCATTGAGCTCCTACGAGCAGTACTTC. Residues: CASSWVGPSLSSYEQYF.

V usage is TRBV19 and J usage is TRBJ1-1; D might be TRBD1 (6 bases). Trimming pared 5 bases from V and 4 bases from J, leaving 20 bases between. CDR1 is LNHDA, CDR2 SQIVND, per germline (reference sequence). The CDR3 has 16 residues. CDR3 nucleotide sequence: TGTGCCAGTAGTTGGGTGGTGGGGGGCGCGAGCACTGAAGCTTTCTTT. Amino acids: CASSWVVGGASTEAFF.

The gene calls are TRBV7-2 and TRBJ1-3; D gene unclear. The germline V and J ends were trimmed by 3 bases and 0 bases, with 9 bases remaining between them. The germline gives CDR1 SGHTA, CDR2 FQGNSA. This CDR3 is 15 amino acids long. The CDR3 reads CASSFPMSSGNTIYF. The CDR3 nucleotides are TGTGCCAGCAGCTTCCCCATGAGCTCTGGAAACACCATATATTTT.

V is TRBV18 and J is TRBJ1-1; 8 positions match TRBD1. V dropped 3 bases and J dropped 9; count of bases not matched to a gene: 6. The CDR3 runs 13 residues. Germline lookup yields CDR1 KGHSH and CDR2 LQKENI. The CDR3 is CASSPWTGKKAFF. CDR3 nucleotide sequence: TGTGCCAGCTCACCTTGGACAGGGAAAAAAGCTTTCTTT.

The V and J genes are TRBV5-4 and TRBJ2-6; D unclear. Trimming pared 1 base from V and 7 bases from J, leaving 9 bases between. This CDR3 contains 14 residues. CDR1 is SGHNT and CDR2 is YYREEE in the germline V gene (reference sequence). CDR3 region: CASSLSWGANVLTF. The CDR3 bases are TGTGCCAGCAGCTTGTCTTGGGGAGCCAACGTCCTGACTTTC.

This clone was seen a handful of times. The rearrangement links TRBV4-1 to TRBJ1-2; perhaps TRBD1 as D (5 bases). This CDR3 region has 17 residues. Per the germline V gene, CDR1 is MGHRA and CDR2 is YSYEKL. V was trimmed by 2 bases and J by 3 bases, leaving 19 bases between them. CDR3 nucleotides: TGCGCCAGCAGCCAAAAAAGAGGACAAACGTGGGACTATGGCTACACCTTC. Its protein product is CASSQKRGQTWDYGYTF.

The chain uses TRBV19 and TRBJ1-5; D is possibly TRBD1 (5 bases). The germline V gene has CDR1 LNHDA and CDR2 SQIVND (reference sequence). V lost 6 bases to trimming and J lost 3 bases, with 18 bases between them. The CDR3 loop spans 16 amino acids. CDR3 in DNA: TGTGCCAGTAGCCATCTGCCCCGACAGCACAATCAGCCCCAGCATTTT. This codes for CASSHLPRQHNQPQHF. The full variable domain, in which reference TRBV19 and TRBJ1-5 provide the parts outside the CDR3, is DGGITQSPKYLFRKEGQNVTLSCEQNLNHDAMYWYRQDPGQGLRLIYYSQIVNDFQKGDIAEGYSVSREKKESFPLTVTSAQKNPTAFYLCASSHLPRQHNQPQHFGDGTRLSIL.

This chain uses TRBV4-3 with TRBJ2-2; D possibly corresponds to TRBD2 (7 bases). CDR1 LGHNA and CDR2 YSLEER come from the germline V gene. CDR3 length: 18 residues. Trimming took 4 bases from V and 5 from J, leaving 23 bases between them. The CDR3 sequence is CASSPPEGGGARTGELFF. In DNA, the CDR3 is TGCGCCAGCAGCCCGCCAGAAGGCGGGGGCGCGAGGACCGGGGAGCTGTTTTTT.

The chain joins TRBV28 to TRBJ1-1, with D perhaps TRBD1 (5 bases). The germline V and J ends were trimmed by 6 bases and 6 bases, with 14 bases remaining between them. CDR1 is MDHEN, CDR2 SYDVKM, per germline. The CDR3 has 13 residues. The CDR3 coding sequence is TGTGCCAGCAGGGACAACGGACTAGCTGAAGCTTTCTTT. It translates to CASRDNGLAEAFF. Variable domain in full (rest from reference TRBV28 and TRBJ1-1): DVKVTQSSRYLVKRTGEKVFLECVQDMDHENMFWYRQDPGLGLRLIYFSYDVKMKEKGDIPEGYSVSREKKERFSLILESASTNQTSMYLCASRDNGLAEAFFGQGTRLTVV.

The chain carries TRBV18 and TRBJ1-4; the D is unclear. Germline CDR1 KGHSH, CDR2 LQKENI. The germline V and J ends were trimmed by 2 bases and 0 bases, with 4 bases remaining between them. This CDR3 region has 14 residues. Written as DNA, the CDR3 is TGTGCCAGCTCACCAAGGTCAACTAATGAAAAACTGTTTTTT. Protein product: CASSPRSTNEKLFF.

This rearrangement joins TRBV16 to TRBJ2-7; TRBD2 aligns across 10 bases. The V gene end was trimmed by 0 bases and the J gene end by 9 bases; junction bases not matched to a gene: 14. Per germline, CDR1 KGHSY and CDR2 FQNENV. The CDR3 runs 17 residues. CDR3 sequence: CASSQSGGTSGAVRQYF. CDR3 sequence (DNA): TGTGCCAGCAGCCAATCAGGAGGTACTAGCGGGGCCGTCCGGCAGTACTTC.

This clone appeared once. The rearrangement links TRBV19 to TRBJ1-2, with D perhaps TRBD1 (5 bases). The ends were cut back, 3 bases at V and 0 bases at J, with 11 bases in the middle. Germline loops: CDR1 LNHDA, CDR2 SQIVND (reference sequence). The CDR3 runs 15 residues. In DNA form, the CDR3 reads TGTGCCAGTAGTATCATGACAGCCTCTAACTATGGCTACACCTTC. This codes for CASSIMTASNYGYTF. Based on the CDR3 plus reference TRBV19 and TRBJ1-2, the full variable domain is DGGITQSPKYLFRKEGQNVTLSCEQNLNHDAMYWYRQDPGQGLRLIYYSQIVNDFQKGDIAEGYSVSREKKESFPLTVTSAQKNPTAFYLCASSIMTASNYGYTFGSGTRLTVV.

This clone was picked up one time. The V gene is TRBV21-1, the J gene TRBJ2-1; the table assigns TRBD1, which was not confirmed against the DNA. TRBV21-1 is a listed pseudogene. The CDR3 has 13 residues. For the CDR3, the DNA is TGTGCCAGAGGACAGGGCGTATCCGATGAGCAGTTCTTC. Protein sequence: CARGQGVSDEQFF.

This clone was found a few times. The chain employs TRBV30 and TRBJ1-5, with D unclear. Trimming removed 2 bases at V and 6 bases at J, with 8 bases between. Germline V gene data show CDR1 as GTSNPN and CDR2 as SVGIG (reference sequence). The CDR3 consists of 12 residues. CDR3 region: CAWSFFGQPQHF. CDR3 coding DNA: TGTGCCTGGAGTTTTTTTGGTCAGCCCCAGCATTTT. Using reference TRBV30 and TRBJ1-5 for the parts outside the CDR3, the full variable domain is SQTIHQWPATLVQPVGSPLSLECTVEGTSNPNLYWYRQAAGRGLQLLFYSVGIGQISSEVPQNLSASRPQDRQFILSSKKLLLSDSGFYLCAWSFFGQPQHFGDGTRLSIL.

The chain has TRBV6-1 and TRBJ2-5; 11 nucleotides match TRBD2. CDR3 length: 15 amino acids. After removal of 6 bases from V and 5 bases from J, the junction contained 8 bases not matched to a gene. Germline CDR1 MNHNS, CDR2 SASEGT. In DNA form, the CDR3 reads TGTGCCAGCAGCCTTAGCGGGAGGGCCGGGGAGACCCAGTACTTC. Translation: CASSLSGRAGETQYF.

V is TRBV13 and J is TRBJ2-7, with TRBD2 as a possible D gene (6 bases). Trimming cost V 4 bases and J 3 bases, with 16 bases left between them. The CDR3 has 15 amino acids. Germline-derived CDR1 and CDR2 are PRHDT and FYEKMQ (reference sequence). The CDR3 DNA reads as TGTGCCAGCAGCTGGTCCGGGACTGGGATCTACGAGCAGTACTTC. Amino acids: CASSWSGTGIYEQYF.

The chain recombines TRBV9 with TRBJ2-7; TRBD2 matches 13 bases. The ends lost 3 bases at V and 4 bases at J; junction bases unmatched: 7. The germline V gene encodes CDR1 SGDLS and CDR2 YYNGEE. This CDR3 is 16 amino acids long. CDR3 sequence: CASSGAGTSGIYEQYF. The CDR3 coding sequence is TGTGCCAGCAGCGGGGCGGGGACTAGCGGGATTTACGAGCAGTACTTC.

This rearrangement joins TRBV5-1 to TRBJ2-1, with 8 bases identical to TRBD2. The CDR3 contains 17 residues. Germline V CDR1 and CDR2: SGHRS, YFSETQ. J was trimmed by 5 bases and V by 6 bases; bases with no gene match: 16. CDR3 DNA sequence: TGCGCCAGCACCGCTCCGAACACTAGCGGTACCCACAATGAGCAGTTCTTC. Encoded protein: CASTAPNTSGTHNEQFF. The variable domain in full, with the rest retrieved from reference TRBV5-1 and TRBJ2-1, is KAGVTQTPRYLIKTRGQQVTLSCSPISGHRSVSWYQQTPGQGLQFLFEYFSETQRNKGNFPGRFSGRQFSNSRSEMNVSTLELGDSALYLCASTAPNTSGTHNEQFFGPGTRLTVL.

The rearrangement joins TRBV28 to TRBJ1-2; 9 bases line up with TRBD1. This CDR3 region has 17 residues. J was trimmed by 4 bases and V by 6 bases; bases with no gene match: 15. Germline V gene data show CDR1 as MDHEN and CDR2 as SYDVKM. The CDR3 region is CASSLDPTGGRPYGYTF. In nucleotides, the CDR3 is TGTGCCAGCAGCCTGGACCCTACAGGGGGCCGCCCCTATGGCTACACCTTC.